The 15 T cell receptor beta chains below come from one sample, sequenced in a study of ipilimumab plus nivolumab after autologous stem cell transplantation. The assay was immunoSEQ multiplex PCR, and TCRdb's table has in-frame clones only and misses some. In the table there are 15,000 or so clones, over 70% of which are singletons. The sample consisted of PBMCs, taken in a trial of ipilimumab plus nivolumab as post-transplant consolidation. These receptors all come from a male donor with diffuse large B-cell lymphoma.

The chain combines TRBV6-6 with TRBJ2-1, with D hard to call. In germline, CDR1 is MNHNY, CDR2 SVGAGI (reference sequence). The CDR3 contains 13 residues. Trimming took 0 bases from V and 9 from J, leaving 9 bases between them. The CDR3 reads CASSYSSFREQFF. CDR3 coding DNA: TGTGCCAGCAGTTACTCTTCGTTCCGTGAGCAGTTCTTC.

The CDR3 reads CASSFWGREQYF. For the CDR3, the DNA is TGTGCCAGCAGCTTTTGGGGTCGTGAGCAGTACTTC. The chain joins TRBV5-5 to TRBJ2-7, with D hard to call. The germline V gene encodes CDR1 SGHKS and CDR2 YYEKEE (reference sequence). Trimming removed 2 bases from V and 7 bases from J, with 10 bases in between. The CDR3 has 12 residues.

The genes are TRBV2 and TRBJ2-3; TRBD2 agrees at 10 bases. Germline CDR1 SNHLY, CDR2 FYNNEI. With V trimmed by 3 bases and J by 4 bases, 7 bases remained unmatched. The CDR3 has 16 residues. The chain's CDR3 is CASSDSGGARADTQYF. CDR3 bases: TGTGCCAGCAGTGACAGCGGGGGGGCACGCGCAGATACGCAGTATTTT.

This clone was detected once. The CDR3 protein is CASSVRDTSYEQYF. In DNA, the CDR3 is TGTGCCAGCAGCGTGCGGGACACTTCCTACGAGCAGTACTTC. The chain recombines TRBV9 with TRBJ2-7; D is tentatively TRBD1 or TRBD2 (6 bases each). Per germline, CDR1 SGDLS and CDR2 YYNGEE. CDR3 length equals 14 residues. V lost 2 bases, J lost 1 base, and 10 bases lay in between.

This clone showed up just once. The chain employs TRBV7-9 and TRBJ2-3; 8 bases align to TRBD2. CDR1 and CDR2 from the germline V gene are SEHNR and FQNEAQ (reference sequence). The CDR3 runs to 15 residues. J lost 5 bases, V lost 6 bases, and 10 bases had no gene match. The CDR3 region has the DNA TGTGCCAGCAGACAACGGACTAGCTCGGGAGATACGCAGTATTTT. Encoded protein: CASRQRTSSGDTQYF.

This clone was seen just once. V gene TRBV7-6 combines with J gene TRBJ1-2; unclear D gene. Germline assignment: CDR1 SGHVS and CDR2 FNYEAQ. V gave up 5 bases and J gave up 2 bases, with 18 bases separating them. The CDR3 is 16 residues long. The CDR3 is CASSPRRFDGNYGYTF. CDR3 DNA: TGTGCCAGCAGCCCGAGAAGGTTTGACGGAAACTATGGCTACACCTTC.

This clone counts as medium-sized. The gene calls are TRBV23-1 and TRBJ1-1; TRBD1 aligns across 8 bases. TRBV23-1 is recorded as an ORF, its role being uncertain. The CDR3 consists of 16 residues. The V gene end was trimmed by 1 base and the J gene end by 5 bases; junction bases not matched to a gene: 9. CDR3 sequence reads: CASSQLGRGRRTEAFF. The CDR3 nucleotides read TGCGCCAGCAGTCAATTGGGCAGGGGGCGGAGGACTGAAGCTTTCTTT.

The chain joins TRBV7-2 to TRBJ2-5, with TRBD2 identical over 11 bases. The CDR3 is 18 residues long. Germline CDR1 is SGHTA and CDR2 is FQGNSA. V dropped 4 bases and J dropped 5; count of bases not matched to a gene: 15. The CDR3 nucleotides are TGTGCCAGCAGCTCAGGGTTCTATAGCGGGGGGGCCCAGGAGACCCAGTACTTC. It specifies CASSSGFYSGGAQETQYF.

The CDR3 sequence is CASSPFEGTYEQYF. In DNA form, the CDR3 reads TGTGCCAGCAGCCCCTTCGAGGGGACCTACGAGCAGTACTTC. The rearrangement joins TRBV14 to TRBJ2-7; D could derive from TRBD1 or TRBD2 (5 bases each). The CDR3 covers 14 residues. V lost 4 bases, J lost 2 bases, and 12 bases lay in between. Germline CDR1 and CDR2: SGHDN and FVKESK.

J is TRBJ1-5 and V is TRBV27; D uncertain. Germline assignment: CDR1 MNHEY and CDR2 SMNVEV (reference sequence). Trimming left V 3 bases short and J 4 bases short, with 7 bases between. The CDR3 has 13 residues. The CDR3 bases are TGTGCCAGCAGTTTTGACGGGAATCAGCCCCAGCATTTT. This translates into CASSFDGNQPQHF.

The V gene is TRBV27, the J gene TRBJ1-1; the D is unclear. Germline values: CDR1 MNHEY, CDR2 SMNVEV (reference sequence). V was shortened by 5 bases and J by 6 bases, with 13 bases between the two germline ends. The CDR3 totals 13 residues. The CDR3 nucleotides read TGTGCCAGCAGTGCCACCGGACGCTCTGAAGCTTTCTTT. Amino acid sequence: CASSATGRSEAFF.

The V and J genes are TRBV7-8 and TRBJ2-1; D call uncertain. From germline, CDR1 is SGHVS and CDR2 FQNEAQ. The CDR3 contains 13 residues. V lost 0 bases and J 9 bases, leaving 9 bases between the germline ends. This CDR3 is CASSLAGSAEQFF. CDR3 nucleotide sequence: TGTGCCAGCAGCTTAGCCGGCAGTGCTGAGCAGTTCTTC.

This clone was found a few times. This chain joins TRBV2 and TRBJ1-5, with 7 bases that match TRBD1. With V trimmed by 7 bases and J by 7 bases, 10 bases remained unmatched. Germline CDR1 SNHLY, CDR2 FYNNEI. The CDR3 extends over 14 amino acids. The CDR3 is CASTPSGGQQPQHF. DNA of the CDR3: TGTGCCAGCACCCCCTCAGGGGGTCAACAGCCCCAGCATTTT.

This chain joins TRBV28 and TRBJ2-7; 7 positions agree with TRBD1. The CDR3 loop spans 15 amino acids. CDR1 and CDR2 (germline): MDHEN, SYDVKM. V lost 5 bases to trimming and J lost 0 bases; unmatched junction nucleotides: 7. The CDR3 is CASSLGTDNSYEQYF. CDR3 DNA sequence: TGTGCCAGCAGTCTCGGGACAGACAACTCCTACGAGCAGTACTTC. The complete variable domain, with remaining parts taken from reference TRBV28 and TRBJ2-7, reads DVKVTQSSRYLVKRTGEKVFLECVQDMDHENMFWYRQDPGLGLRLIYFSYDVKMKEKGDIPEGYSVSREKKERFSLILESASTNQTSMYLCASSLGTDNSYEQYFGPGTRLTVT.

This chain connects TRBV6-5 to TRBJ1-6; 10 nucleotides match TRBD1. The V gene end was trimmed by 7 bases and the J gene end by 8 bases; junction bases not matched to a gene: 8. The CDR3 has 15 amino acids. CDR1 MNHEY and CDR2 SVGAGI come from the germline V gene. The DNA for the CDR3 is TGTGCCAGCAAATTCGCGGGACAGGGGCATTCACCCCTCCACTTT. This sequence encodes CASKFAGQGHSPLHF.